This paragraph reports one T cell receptor (beta chain). Its antigen is currently unknown. This sample stems from a study of cytomegalovirus exposure and HLA in healthy donors. Looking at the study overall: A subsequent analysis reported that the 95 to 150 validation repertoires were produced on the same platform that had also been used for the 666 first-cohort repertoires.

Study-wide results and limits: Reports showed the classifier diagnosing cytomegalovirus status with high specificity and sensitivity.

The method was immunoSEQ multiplex PCR; TCRdb's version includes in-frame clones alone and lacks a portion of them. The profile shows 250,000 to 400,000 clones, 75% to 90% of them singletons. The CDR3 is 15 amino acids. The germline V gene encodes CDR1 MDHEN and CDR2 SYDVKM. The V end was cut by 2 bases, the J end by 4 bases, with 15 bases between. This sequence originates from a woman in her twenties or thirties in good health and CMV-seropositive. The chain has TRBV28 and TRBJ2-7; weak D call: TRBD2 (7 bases). The sequenced material came from PBMCs. The CDR3 sequence is CASSLVGGGRYEQYF. As DNA, the CDR3 is TGTGCCAGCAGTTTAGTGGGAGGGGGGAGGTACGAGCAGTACTTC.